The rows below give T cell receptor beta chains drawn from one sample of a study of control samples from healthy donors and cancer patients. TCRdb's copy holds only in-frame clones and misses some; the assay was immunoSEQ multiplex PCR. In the table there are about 180,000 clones, 90% to 95% of which are singletons. Sequences were obtained from blood. The receptors were sampled from a man aged 25 to 40 in good health. Both conserved end residues are part of each CDR3. Each record gives: J gene, V gene, clone size, CDR3 protein. Part of the rows lack a size; the others show once, few, many or a class for expanded clones.

J gene: TRBJ2-7; V gene: TRBV5-6; clone size: .; CDR3 protein: CASSAGVSYEQYF
J gene: TRBJ2-5; V gene: TRBV4-1; clone size: .; CDR3 protein: CASSQERGGHETQYF
J gene: TRBJ1-5; V gene: TRBV12-3/TRBV12-4; clone size: .; CDR3 protein: CASSFFSRQPQHF
J gene: TRBJ1-1; V gene: TRBV19; clone size: .; CDR3 protein: CASTPGRVTEAFF
J gene: TRBJ2-2; V gene: TRBV6-6; clone size: .; CDR3 protein: CASRYRGHTGELFF
J gene: TRBJ2-5; V gene: TRBV20-1; clone size: .; CDR3 protein: CSASSGALQETQYF
J gene: TRBJ1-4; V gene: TRBV19; clone size: .; CDR3 protein: CASRLQGLEKLFF
J gene: TRBJ1-4; V gene: TRBV27; clone size: .; CDR3 protein: CASSLSYRTFNEKLFF
J gene: TRBJ1-4; V gene: TRBV6-5; clone size: .; CDR3 protein: CASSYSGRDEKLFF
J gene: TRBJ2-7; V gene: TRBV5-5; clone size: .; CDR3 protein: CASRRGRGYPPYEQYF
J gene: TRBJ2-1; V gene: TRBV18; clone size: .; CDR3 protein: CASSPGLAGDFIADQFF
J gene: TRBJ2-7; V gene: TRBV27; clone size: .; CDR3 protein: CASSFKPSYEQYF
J gene: TRBJ1-6; V gene: TRBV18; clone size: .; CDR3 protein: CASSPEGRSNSPLHF
J gene: TRBJ2-2; V gene: TRBV27; clone size: .; CDR3 protein: CASTTLAEGAGELFF
J gene: TRBJ2-1; V gene: TRBV6-2/TRBV6-3; clone size: .; CDR3 protein: CASSYYGVYNEQFF
J gene: TRBJ2-7; V gene: TRBV27; clone size: .; CDR3 protein: CASSSGTKTYEQYF
J gene: TRBJ2-7; V gene: TRBV3-1/TRBV3-2; clone size: .; CDR3 protein: CASSQSGRVSYEQYF
J gene: TRBJ1-1; V gene: TRBV11-2; clone size: .; CDR3 protein: CASSFRTGNTEAFF
J gene: TRBJ1-5; V gene: TRBV19; clone size: .; CDR3 protein: CASSRWAGGNQPQHF
J gene: TRBJ2-1; V gene: TRBV5-1; clone size: .; CDR3 protein: CASSPDGGGLNEQFF
J gene: TRBJ1-3; V gene: TRBV27; clone size: once; CDR3 protein: CASSPSPEGTLFLNSGNTIYF
J gene: TRBJ2-1; V gene: TRBV15; clone size: once; CDR3 protein: CATSSDTRGEQFF
J gene: TRBJ1-2; V gene: TRBV28; clone size: once; CDR3 protein: CASSVLGNYGYTF
J gene: TRBJ2-5; V gene: TRBV12-1; clone size: .; CDR3 protein: CASSAGARTGVKETQYF
J gene: TRBJ1-3; V gene: TRBV19; clone size: .; CDR3 protein: CASIRDGASGNTIYF
J gene: TRBJ2-7; V gene: TRBV6-1; clone size: .; CDR3 protein: CASSLGGGREQYF
J gene: TRBJ2-5; V gene: TRBV5-1; clone size: .; CDR3 protein: CASSLAGQGWETQYF
J gene: TRBJ2-6; V gene: TRBV10-3; clone size: .; CDR3 protein: CAIRTGDGANVLTF
J gene: TRBJ2-7; V gene: TRBV30; clone size: .; CDR3 protein: CAWNTGTSVNEQYF
J gene: TRBJ2-3; V gene: TRBV9; clone size: .; CDR3 protein: CASSVHSTDTQYF
J gene: TRBJ1-1; V gene: TRBV5-6; clone size: .; CDR3 protein: CASSLWQGADAFF
J gene: TRBJ2-2; V gene: TRBV20-1; clone size: .; CDR3 protein: CSASMSPTSNTGELFF